This TCR beta chain was recorded in a study of T cell responses to AZD1222 COVID-19 vaccine. Points from the study as a whole: Close to half of spike-specific TCRs reportedly recognize unmutated variant regions.

CDR3 length equals 13 residues. The ends were cut back, 2 bases at V and 2 bases at J, with 7 bases in the middle. Germline V lookup: CDR1 KGHSH, CDR2 LQKENI. Clones were read by immunoSEQ multiplex PCR, and TCRdb kept only the in-frame ones, dropping some. The sample lists approximately 140,000 clones, roughly 90% occurring once. Comments on this clone: As yet, its antigen is unknown.

The TCR comes from an adult who received the AZD1222 COVID-19 vaccine. The chain couples TRBV18 to TRBJ2-7; no clear D gene. This material consisted of peripheral blood, taken 28 days after the second AZD1222 dose. CDR3 in DNA: TGTGCCAGCTCACCAGCCGGCACCTACGAGCAGTACTTC. Encoded protein: CASSPAGTYEQYF.